This TCR beta chain was obtained from a study of blood T cell repertoires in COVID-19. CDR3 length equals 15 residues. Germline CDR1 SGHTA, CDR2 FQGNSA. V trimming: 5 bases; J trimming: 4 bases; junction bases outside the gene matches: 8. Generated by immunoSEQ multiplex PCR, the TCRdb table keeps only in-frame clones and is missing some. The sample carries roughly 300,000 clones, around 88% recorded once. Sequencing input: peripheral blood. This clonotype was sampled from a woman aged 45 to 65 with acute or convalescent COVID-19. The rearrangement links TRBV7-2 to TRBJ2-3, with 8 bases that match TRBD2. The CDR3 DNA follows: TGTGCCAGCAGCCACCCGGGACTAGGATCAGATACGCAGTATTTT. It translates to CASSHPGLGSDTQYF. The whole variable domain, remainder taken from reference TRBV7-2 and TRBJ2-3, is GAGVSQSPSNKVTEKGKDVELRCDPISGHTALYWYRQSLGQGLEFLIYFQGNSAPDKSGLPSDRFSAERTGGSVSTLTIQRTQQEDSAVYLCASSHPGLGSDTQYFGPGTRLTVL.